Included here is one TCR beta chain sequence, with context. These data are taken from a study of control samples from healthy donors and cancer patients. The repertoire was sequenced with immunoSEQ multiplex PCR; TCRdb's copy has only in-frame clones and lacks some. The repertoire holds 110,000 or so clones, about four fifths seen once, with 13% in the top ten. This CDR3 is built from 15 residues. Germline lookup yields CDR1 SNHLY and CDR2 FYNNEI. The V end lost 4 bases, the J end lost 0 bases, and 13 bases lay between the germline ends. This chain joins TRBV2 and TRBJ2-7, with D possibly matching TRBD1 (5 bases). Input material: blood. This sequence was found in a woman between 45 and 65 years old in good health. As DNA, the CDR3 is TGTGCCAGCAGTGTCAGGGCCCCGAGCTCCTACGAGCAGTACTTC. Translating it yields CASSVRAPSSYEQYF.